The subject of this entry is one T cell receptor beta chain. This clone's antigen is unknown. No per-base quality is available; no much larger clone lies one base away. Using the deep immunoSEQ assay, TCR CDR3 regions were amplified from genomic DNA by multiplex PCR. For each cell subset, the extracted genomic DNA was distributed evenly across all wells of several immunoSEQ 96-well plates, and each plate served as one replicate. For sorted subsets, each replicate PCR was loaded with 200 ng genomic DNA, equivalent to 25,000 to 35,000 T cell genomes. Purified libraries were measured with a Qubit 3.0 fluorometer, size-checked on a Bioanalyzer 2100, and measured again with the KAPA Library Quantification kit. Every immunoSEQ 96-well plate was sequenced on a dedicated single-read 150-cycle Illumina NextSeq 550 flow cell. As for the original processing: The immunoSEQ output contained only junctional sequences without quality scores, so filtering could not match that applied to full-length reads. To assign V/J genes and CDR3, sequences were annotated using PyIR, a Python wrapper for IgBLAST v1.9, with IMGT germline references. Any read was removed if the V/J assignment was weak (E-value above 1e-6), the CDR3 was missing, or the read contained stop codons, out-of-frame junctions, or ambiguous translated residues. A V3J clonotype was defined by an identical inferred V gene, J gene, and CDR3 amino acid sequence. The percentage overlap between two repertoires was calculated by dividing the number of shared unique clonotypes by the size of the smaller repertoire. Repertoire richness was assessed with RTK rarefaction, the Chao1 estimator, and Recon v2.1 estimates of unobserved clonotypes. For all TCRbeta clonotypes obtained by the gDNA method from a handful of donors, generation probabilities were computed with OLGA. TCRdb took over this immuneACCESS table, retaining in-frame rearrangements with V and J assigned. Such tables are incomplete; in checked studies, under half of the missing clones stem from an unresolved V gene, and the remainder is unexplained. V and J calls and clone size are given by that table; D and trimming were obtained from the DNA. This sample gives about 1.1 million clones in total; 70% to 80% of them show up just once. The top ten hold 0.89% of the sample.

Healthy HIV-negative adults with no recently reported acute infections or vaccinations were included as donors. Only Caucasian adults living in Nashville, Tennessee, USA were represented among the donors. CD4+ T cells were enriched by magnetic negative selection, after which naive cells were positively selected on CD45RA and the negative fraction was taken as the memory subset. Blood was collected by leukapheresis, and PBMCs were isolated by Ficoll-Histopaque density gradient centrifugation and then cryopreserved in liquid nitrogen vapor phase. Purity and quantity of every magnetically sorted T cell population were checked by analytical flow cytometry. Genomic DNA was isolated from each sorted fraction and quantified by UV absorbance on a Nanodrop 2000c. The data originate from a study of shared clonotypes between healthy human individuals (dated by TCRdb to the early 2020s). For the study in its entirety: Three men and two women, aged 18 to 49 years, made up the cohort. For each donor, three plates each were used for CD4 naive and CD4 memory, two plates were used for CD8 naive, and one plate was used for CD8 memory. To increase sequencing depth and limit assay-specific biases, TCR repertoire library preparation and sequencing were carried out by different laboratories using diverse techniques. To estimate repertoire size and how much clonotype sharing occurs between individuals, the study deeply sequenced the blood TCR repertoires of roughly 5 healthy adults. Each donor's leukapheresis produced roughly between roughly 0.85 and 9 billion PBMCs.

The paper as a whole reports these results and caveats: Rarefaction of sorted-subset datasets indicated incomplete sequencing despite the large sequencing depth. Only blood was sampled, and tissue TCR repertoires likely differ from those in blood. Because the study included only a small number of donors, the genetic and exposure-history diversity represented was limited. When several donors were compared, the shared fraction of clonotypes was around 5% for naive CD4, about 4% for naive CD8, 2.3% for memory CD4, and around 0.37% for memory CD8. Clonotypes shared by all four sorted-subset donors showed higher generation probabilities than non-shared clonotypes. Estimated clonotype richness was generally larger for naive than for memory subsets. Based on pairwise subsampling, the degree of clonotype sharing among donors was expected to be affected by sequencing depth.

The CDR1 and CDR2 encoded by the germline V gene are SNHLY and FYNNEI. The CDR3 measures 14 amino acids from cysteine to phenylalanine. The only DNA kept is the CDR3, 42 bases in frame from the first base. The V and J ends are trimmed by 4 bases and 2 bases, leaving 11 bases between them. The TCR was taken from a man aged 18 to 30 in good health. Some clones in this sample may be carry-over from other donors' samples. Specimen: memory CD4+ T cells from PBMCs. The sample's cell subset or site label, in plain terms: CD45RA-negative fraction. The rearranged chain carries TRBV2 and TRBJ1-2, with TRBD1 tentatively as D gene (5 bases match). In nucleotide form, the sequence is TGTGCCAGCAGTGGCGGTTGGGACAACTATGGCTACACCTTC. Translated, it reads CASSGGWDNYGYTF.